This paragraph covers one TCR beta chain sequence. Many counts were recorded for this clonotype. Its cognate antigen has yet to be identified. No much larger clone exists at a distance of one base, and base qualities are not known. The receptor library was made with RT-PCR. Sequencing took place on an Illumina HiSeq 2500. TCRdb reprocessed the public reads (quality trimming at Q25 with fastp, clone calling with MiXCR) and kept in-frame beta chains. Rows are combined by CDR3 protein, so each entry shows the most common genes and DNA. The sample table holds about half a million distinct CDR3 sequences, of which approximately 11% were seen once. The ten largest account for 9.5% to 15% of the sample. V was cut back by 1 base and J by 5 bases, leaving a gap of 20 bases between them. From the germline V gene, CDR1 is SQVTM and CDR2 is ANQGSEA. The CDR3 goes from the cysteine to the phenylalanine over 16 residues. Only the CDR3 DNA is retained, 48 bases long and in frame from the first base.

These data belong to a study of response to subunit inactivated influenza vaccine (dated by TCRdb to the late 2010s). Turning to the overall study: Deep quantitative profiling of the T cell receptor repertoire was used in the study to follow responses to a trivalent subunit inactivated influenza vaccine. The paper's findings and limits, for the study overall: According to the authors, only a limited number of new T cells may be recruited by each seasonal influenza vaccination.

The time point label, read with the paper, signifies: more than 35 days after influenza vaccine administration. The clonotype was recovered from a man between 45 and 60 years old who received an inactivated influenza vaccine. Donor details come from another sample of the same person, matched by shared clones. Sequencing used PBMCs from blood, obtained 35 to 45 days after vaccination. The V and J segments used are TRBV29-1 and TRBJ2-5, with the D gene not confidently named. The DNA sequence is TGCAGCGTTGAAGGGTTTGGAGCGAACCTCGGGGAGACCCAGTACTTC. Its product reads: CSVEGFGANLGETQYF. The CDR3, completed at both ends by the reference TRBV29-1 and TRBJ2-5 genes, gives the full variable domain SAVISQKPSRDICQRGTSLTIQCQVDSQVTMMFWYRQQPGQSLTLIATANQGSEATYESGFVIDKFPISRPNLTFSTLTVSNMSPEDSSIYLCSVEGFGANLGETQYFGPGTRLLVL.